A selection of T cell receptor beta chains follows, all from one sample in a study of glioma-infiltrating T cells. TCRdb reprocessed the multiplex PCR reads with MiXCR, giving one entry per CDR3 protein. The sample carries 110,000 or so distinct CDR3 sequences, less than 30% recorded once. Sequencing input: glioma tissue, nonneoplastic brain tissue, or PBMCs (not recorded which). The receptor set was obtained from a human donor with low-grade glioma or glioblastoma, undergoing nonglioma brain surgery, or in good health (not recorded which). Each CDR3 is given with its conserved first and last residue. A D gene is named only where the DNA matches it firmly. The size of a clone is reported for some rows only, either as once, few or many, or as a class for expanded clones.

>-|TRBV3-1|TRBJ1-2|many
TGTGCCAGCAGCCCTCTTGGGAGCGACTATGGCTACACCTTC
CASSPLGSDYGYTF
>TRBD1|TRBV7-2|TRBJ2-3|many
TGTGCCAGCAGCTTTAAACAGGGGGCAAATACGCAGTATTTT
CASSFKQGANTQYF
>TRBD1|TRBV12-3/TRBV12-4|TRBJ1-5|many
TGTGCCAGTGTGGGACAGGGAGGTACGACCCAGCATTTT
CASVGQGGTTQHF
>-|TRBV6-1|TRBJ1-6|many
TGTGCCAGCAGTCCCGGGTGGGGATATAATTCACCCCTCCACTTT
CASSPGWGYNSPLHF
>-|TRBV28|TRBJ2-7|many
TGTGCCAGCAGTCAGCCTGGCAACGAGCAGTACTTC
CASSQPGNEQYF
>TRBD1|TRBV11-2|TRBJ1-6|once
TGTGCCAGCAGCCCGGACAGGGGGGATTCACCCCTCCACTTT
CASSPDRGDSPLHF
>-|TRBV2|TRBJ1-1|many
TGTGCCAGCAGTGAGTTCTTCCGGGCCGACACTGAAGCTTTCTTT
CASSEFFRADTEAFF
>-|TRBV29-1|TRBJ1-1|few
TGCAGCGTCGGGCGGCTAGTGAGGATGGAAGCTTTCTTT
CSVGRLVRMEAFF
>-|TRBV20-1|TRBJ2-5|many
TGCAGTGCTATAAACCTGGGACAAAGAGAGAGAGAGACCCAGTACTTC
CSAINLGQRERETQYF
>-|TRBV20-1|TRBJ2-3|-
TGCAGTGCTACCAGGCCAAGCACAGATACGCGGTATTTT
CSATRPSTDTRYF
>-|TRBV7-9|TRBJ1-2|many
TGTGCCAGCAGCCCGCCCCACTTGCTGGGCTATGGCTACACCTTC
CASSPPHLLGYGYTF
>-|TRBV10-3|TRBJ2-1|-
TGTGCCATCAGTGAGTTACTCCTAAACAACTCCAATGAGCAGTTCTTC
CAISELLLNNSNEQFF
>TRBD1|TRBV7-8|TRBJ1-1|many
TGTGCCAGCAGCTTTGACAGGGGATTTAAAGCTTTCTTT
CASSFDRGFKAFF
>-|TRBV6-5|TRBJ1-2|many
TGTGCCAGCAGTTACTCGAAAGGGACTAACTATGGCTACACCTTC
CASSYSKGTNYGYTF
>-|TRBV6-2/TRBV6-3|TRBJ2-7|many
TGTGCCAGCAGTTACTTAGCCGGGGGCCTCATCGAGCAGTACTTC
CASSYLAGGLIEQYF
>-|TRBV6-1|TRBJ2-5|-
TGTGCCAGCAGTGTCGCTCCAGACCTCCAAGTGGCCCAGTACTTC
CASSVAPDLQVAQYF
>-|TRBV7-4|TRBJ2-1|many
TGTGCCAGCAGAGGGGGAACGGGAGACCGCTCCTACAATGAGCAGTTCTTC
CASRGGTGDRSYNEQFF
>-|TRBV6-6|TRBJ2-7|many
TGTGCCAGCAGTTACTCGGCCGACTTCTCCTACGAGCAGTACTTC
CASSYSADFSYEQYF
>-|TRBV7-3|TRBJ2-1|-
TGTGCCAGCAGCTTGACGGCTAGCAGAGGAGAAGAGCAGTTCTTC
CASSLTASRGEEQFF
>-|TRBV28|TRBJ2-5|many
TGTGCCAGCAGTTTCGTTGGGGGGCTTGAGACCCAGTACTTC
CASSFVGGLETQYF
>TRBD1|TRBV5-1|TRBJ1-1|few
TGCGCCAGCAGCGCCTGGACAGGGAGTATGAACACTGAAGCTTTCTTT
CASSAWTGSMNTEAFF
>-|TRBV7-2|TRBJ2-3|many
TGTGCCAGCAGCCCCCGAGCTACGCAGTATTTT
CASSPRATQYF
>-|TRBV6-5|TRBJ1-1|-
TGTGTTAGCAGTTACTCGGAGGTAAACACTGAAGCTTTCTTT
CVSSYSEVNTEAFF
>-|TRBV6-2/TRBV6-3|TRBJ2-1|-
TGTTCCATCATGATTAGCTATGAGCAGTTCTTC
CSIMISYEQFF
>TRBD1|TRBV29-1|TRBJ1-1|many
TGCAGCGTAACGACAGGGAGTACCACTGAAGCTTTCTTT
CSVTTGSTTEAFF
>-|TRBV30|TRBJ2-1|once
TGTGCCTGGAGTCCAATCCCCCAGGGTCACGTCTACAATGAGCAGTTCTTC
CAWSPIPQGHVYNEQFF
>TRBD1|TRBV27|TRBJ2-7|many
TGTGCCAGCAGTTTATCGAACAGGGGGCGTCGGGAGCAGTACTTC
CASSLSNRGRREQYF
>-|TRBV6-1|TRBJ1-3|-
TGTGCCAGAAGCAATGACGGAGCCTCTGGGAACACCATATATTTT
CARSNDGASGNTIYF
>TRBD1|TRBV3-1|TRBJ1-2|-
TGTGCCAGCAGCTCACGGACAGGGAGGTATGGCTACACCTTC
CASSSRTGRYGYTF
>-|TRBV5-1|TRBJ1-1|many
TGCGCCAGCAGCTTGGAAACCGGGAACACTGAAGCTTTCTTT
CASSLETGNTEAFF
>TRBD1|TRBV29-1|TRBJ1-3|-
TGCAGCGTCGGACTGGACAACAGGGGGCCGTGGGGAAACACCATATATTTT
CSVGLDNRGPWGNTIYF
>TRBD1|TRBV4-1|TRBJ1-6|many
TGCGCCAGCAGCTTTTCGACAGGGGACGGTTCACCCCTCCACTTT
CASSFSTGDGSPLHF
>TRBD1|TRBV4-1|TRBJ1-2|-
TGCGCCAGCAGCCAAGAAAACGCAGGGGGAACCTATGGCTACACCTTC
CASSQENAGGTYGYTF
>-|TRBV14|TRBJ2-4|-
TGTGCCAGCAGCCGTTCGGACGGGATAGCCAAAAACATTCAGTACTTC
CASSRSDGIAKNIQYF
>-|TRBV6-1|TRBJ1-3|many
TGTGCCAGCAGGGACAGCATAACTGGAAACACCATATATTTT
CASRDSITGNTIYF
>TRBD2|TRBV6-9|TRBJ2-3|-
TGCGCCAGCAGTATTCAGACTAGCAGGTGGACAAATACGCAGTATTTT
CASSIQTSRWTNTQYF
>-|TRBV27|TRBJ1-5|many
TGTGCCAGCAGTTTTCGTGGTCAGCCCCAGCATTTT
CASSFRGQPQHF
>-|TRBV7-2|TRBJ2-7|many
TGTGCCAGCAGTCTACCAAAACGTCAGGGAAGGAGCTCCTACGAGCAGTACTTC
CASSLPKRQGRSSYEQYF
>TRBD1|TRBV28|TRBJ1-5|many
TGTGCCAGCAGTTTCTTCGGACAGGGGGACCAGCCCCAGCATTTT
CASSFFGQGDQPQHF
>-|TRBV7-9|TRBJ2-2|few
TGTGCCAGCAGCTGGGACGCTACCGGGGAGCTGTTTTTT
CASSWDATGELFF
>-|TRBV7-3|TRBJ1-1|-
TGTGCCAGCAGCTATAAGGGGTTGGGCACTGAAGCTTTCTTT
CASSYKGLGTEAFF
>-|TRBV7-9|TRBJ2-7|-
TGTGCCAGCGGCTTTGGATTTAACGAGCAGTACTTC
CASGFGFNEQYF
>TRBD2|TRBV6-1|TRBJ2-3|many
TGTGCCAGCAGTAGGCTAGCGGGGGCCCTAAGTAGCACAGATACGCAGTATTTT
CASSRLAGALSSTDTQYF
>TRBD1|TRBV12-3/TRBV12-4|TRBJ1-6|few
TGTGCCAGCAGAGGCGGGACAGGAGTTAATAATTCACCCCTCCACTTT
CASRGGTGVNNSPLHF
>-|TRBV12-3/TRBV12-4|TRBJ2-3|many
TGTGCCAGCAGCATACAGGGATTTGGCACAGATACGCAGTATTTT
CASSIQGFGTDTQYF
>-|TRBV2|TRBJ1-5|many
TGTGCCAGCAGTGTTTACAGCAATAGCAATCAGCCCCAGCATTTT
CASSVYSNSNQPQHF